The 15 T cell receptor beta chains below come from one sample, sequenced in a study of blood T cell repertoires in COVID-19. The assay was immunoSEQ multiplex PCR, and TCRdb's table has in-frame clones only and misses some. Of 100,000 to 150,000 clones in the sample, more than 70% were seen once. Sequencing input: peripheral blood. The receptors stem from a man older than 75 with active or convalescent COVID-19.

The CDR3 protein is CASSISQGYGGYTF. CDR3 sequence (DNA): TGTGCCAGTAGTATATCACAGGGTTATGGAGGCTACACCTTC. V and J are TRBV19 and TRBJ1-2, with D possibly being TRBD1 (6 bases). V was shortened by 2 bases and J by 8 bases, with 15 bases between the two germline ends. Germline CDR1 and CDR2: LNHDA and SQIVND (reference sequence). This CDR3 region has 14 residues.

This chain links TRBV3-1 (or the pseudogene TRBV3-2) with TRBJ2-3; perhaps TRBD2 as D (6 bases). V lost 8 bases and J 5 bases, leaving 8 bases between the germline ends. Germline CDR1 LGHDT, CDR2 YNNKEL (reference sequence). The CDR3 is 11 residues long. The CDR3 sequence: CASAGGDTQYF. CDR3 DNA: TGTGCCAGCGCCGGGGGAGATACGCAGTATTTT.

The rearrangement uses TRBV4-3 and TRBJ2-6; D remains ambiguous. CDR3 size: 16 residues. V lost 0 bases and J lost 4, with 10 bases in between. CDR1 LGHNA and CDR2 YSLEER come from the germline V gene. DNA for the CDR3: TGCGCCAGCAGCCAAGAGTGGTCGGAGGGGGCCAACGTCCTGACTTTC. Translation gives CASSQEWSEGANVLTF.

The chain couples TRBV6-1 to TRBJ1-5; D is perhaps TRBD1 (5 bases). The CDR3 totals 15 residues. Germline values: CDR1 MNHNS, CDR2 SASEGT. V was trimmed by 3 bases and J by 3 bases, leaving 12 bases between them. Written as DNA, the CDR3 is TGTGCCAGCAGTGAGGGGCCGCTATACAATCAGCCCCAGCATTTT. Translating gives CASSEGPLYNQPQHF.

This chain links TRBV4-1 with TRBJ1-2; tentative D call: TRBD1 (6 bases). The CDR3 sequence is 16 residues long. Trimming shortened V by 0 bases and J by 1 base, and 12 bases separated the two germline ends. Looked up from germline, CDR1 is MGHRA and CDR2 is YSYEKL. The CDR3 DNA reads TGCGCCAGCAGCCAAGATACAGGGCTATATAACTATGGCTACACCTTC. This gives the protein CASSQDTGLYNYGYTF.

The chain recombines TRBV6-2 or TRBV6-3 with TRBJ2-3; 9 bases line up with TRBD1. Germline-derived CDR1 and CDR2 are MNHEY and SVGEGT. The CDR3 is 18 amino acids. After removal of 6 bases from V and 2 bases from J, the junction contained 15 bases not matched to a gene. The CDR3 region has the DNA TGTGCCAGCAGCCCTCGGGACAGGGCGATTCTCTACACAGATACGCAGTATTTT. This gives the protein CASSPRDRAILYTDTQYF.

The chain is built from TRBV12-3 or TRBV12-4 and TRBJ1-1; 7 positions match TRBD1. Trimming took 5 bases from V and 5 from J; bases not matched to a gene: 5. CDR3 length: 13 residues. The DNA of the CDR3 is TGTGCCAGCAGTACACAGGGGAGGACTGAAGCTTTCTTT. Translating it yields CASSTQGRTEAFF.

This clone showed up just a few times. The gene calls are TRBV5-4 and TRBJ2-7; the match to TRBD1 covers 12 bases. Germline loops: CDR1 SGHNT, CDR2 YYREEE (reference sequence). V gave up 4 bases and J gave up 6 bases; unmatched junction bases: 5. The CDR3 extends over 14 amino acids. CDR3 sequence reads: CASSPGTGGFEQYF. The CDR3 nucleotides are TGTGCCAGCAGCCCTGGGACAGGGGGCTTCGAGCAGTACTTC.

The chain couples TRBV27 to TRBJ1-1; the match to TRBD1 covers 7 bases. This CDR3 is built from 18 residues. The trim removed 3 bases at V and 5 bases at J, leaving 18 bases unmatched. CDR1 and CDR2 from the germline V gene are MNHEY and SMNVEV (reference sequence). The CDR3 nucleotides read TGTGCCAGCAGTTTTCTACTTCCGACAGGGAATCTGGGAACTGAAGCTTTCTTT. Translation: CASSFLLPTGNLGTEAFF.

DNA of the CDR3: TGTGCCAGCAGCCAAGAAGTAATCGGGACTAGCGGGATCTACGAGCAGTACTTC. Its translation: CASSQEVIGTSGIYEQYF. This chain uses TRBV3-1 (or the pseudogene TRBV3-2) with TRBJ2-7; 13 bases align to TRBD2. Germline CDR1 reads LGHDT; CDR2 reads YNNKEL (reference sequence). The trim removed 0 bases at V and 3 bases at J, leaving 8 bases unmatched. The length of the CDR3 is 18 residues.

This clone was detected only once. The V call is TRBV5-8, the J call TRBJ1-2, with D unclear. This CDR3 region has 15 residues. Trimming pared 7 bases from V and 6 bases from J, leaving 22 bases between. Germline loops: CDR1 SGHTS, CDR2 YDEGEE. DNA for the CDR3: TGTGCCAGCGACCAAGGCGGCCGAGTCTTCGATGGCTACACCTTC. This translates into CASDQGGRVFDGYTF. The whole variable domain, filled in from reference TRBV5-8 and TRBJ1-2, reads EAGVTQSPTHLIKTRGQQATLRCSPISGHTSVYWYQQALGLGLQFLLWYDEGEERNRGNFPPRFSGRQFPNYSSELNVNALELEDSALYLCASDQGGRVFDGYTFGSGTRLTVV.

This sequence joins TRBV4-1 and TRBJ1-2; D perhaps matches TRBD1 (6 bases). This CDR3 is 15 amino acids long. Germline V gene lookup returns CDR1 MGHRA and CDR2 YSYEKL. The V gene lost 0 bases and the J gene lost 6 bases, with 14 bases spanning the gap. CDR3 region: CASSQDPPQGNGYTF. The DNA of the CDR3 is TGCGCCAGCAGCCAAGATCCACCACAGGGAAATGGCTACACCTTC.

The chain has TRBV27 and TRBJ1-2, with D maybe TRBD1 (6 bases). The V gene's germline CDR1 is MNHEY and CDR2 SMNVEV (reference sequence). V was clipped by 5 bases and J by 4 bases, with 14 bases between them. The CDR3 has 14 amino acids. The CDR3: CASSPAGTSYGYTF. Here the CDR3 DNA reads TGTGCCAGCAGTCCCGCCGGGACATCCTATGGCTACACCTTC.

This clone was detected only once. This same CDR3 is encoded by further DNA sequences in the sample. The rearrangement joins TRBV7-2 to TRBJ2-2, with 9 nucleotides matching TRBD1. The V segment lost 4 bases and the J segment 5 bases; nucleotides outside the gene matches: 5. The germline CDR1 and CDR2 sequences are SGHTA and FQGNSA. The CDR3 is made up of 15 amino acids. The CDR3 coding sequence is TGTGCCAGCAGCTCCCGACAGGGGGGTACCGGGGAGCTGTTTTTT. Translating gives CASSSRQGGTGELFF.

The chain links TRBV18 to TRBJ1-4; 10 nucleotides line up with TRBD1. V was clipped by 4 bases and J by 8 bases; unmatched bases: 4. Germline V gives CDR1 KGHSH, CDR2 LQKENI. This CDR3 has 14 amino acids. The CDR3 bases are TGTGCCAGCTCACTGGGACAGGGGCAAGAAAAACTGTTTTTT. It codes for CASSLGQGQEKLFF.